The 26 T cell receptor beta chains in this list originate from one sample, sequenced in a study of post-analysis software for immune sequencing data. Study findings and constraints: TRBV5-6, TRBV5-1 and TRBV20-1 were among roughly five TRBV segments more frequent in patients than controls.

What these receptors recognize is not known. Tagging with unique molecular identifiers was a feature of the TCR beta cDNA libraries. TCRdb re-called the PCR reads through MiXCR, storing one row per CDR3 protein. The sample carries about 170,000 distinct CDR3 sequences, 30% recorded once. Material for sequencing was blood. The receptors here all came from a girl aged 10-17 years with multiple sclerosis.

Of note for this clonotype: The junction departs from germline at one end; a sequencing error may be responsible. The V call is TRBV5-1, the J call TRBJ1-1; 8 bases are shared with TRBD1. Germline V CDR1 and CDR2: SGHRS, YFSETQ. This CDR3 has 17 residues. The CDR3 is CASSPTGQAAMNTEAYF. CDR3 sequence (DNA): TGCGCCAGCAGCCCTACGGGACAGGCCGCTATGAACACTGAAGCTTACTTT.

This clonotype was counted ten times or more. V and J are TRBV7-9 and TRBJ2-1, with 7 bases aligning to TRBD2. Germline V gene sequence: CDR1 SEHNR, CDR2 FQNEAQ (reference sequence). The CDR3 runs to 12 residues. The V and J ends lost 5 bases and 9 bases, in that order; junction bases with no gene match: 4. DNA of the CDR3: TGTGCCAGCAGCGTAGGCGGGGGTGAGCAGTTCTTC. It specifies CASSVGGGEQFF.

This clonotype was counted ten times or more. The gene calls are TRBV7-2 and TRBJ2-1; perhaps D is TRBD1 or TRBD2 (6 bases each). Trimming shortened V by 2 bases and J by 6 bases, and 8 bases separated the two germline ends. The CDR3 length is 13 residues. In germline, CDR1 is SGHTA, CDR2 FQGNSA. This chain's CDR3 is CASSLRGANEQFF. The CDR3 nucleotides read TGTGCCAGCAGCTTAAGGGGGGCCAATGAGCAGTTCTTC. Full variable domain (rest looked up from reference TRBV7-2 and TRBJ2-1): GAGVSQSPSNKVTEKGKDVELRCDPISGHTALYWYRQSLGQGLEFLIYFQGNSAPDKSGLPSDRFSAERTGGSVSTLTIQRTQQEDSAVYLCASSLRGANEQFFGPGTRLTVL.

Many counts were recorded for this clonotype. This sequence joins TRBV7-2 and TRBJ2-1; D is unclear. Germline CDR1 and CDR2: SGHTA and FQGNSA. V lost 2 bases, J lost 5 bases, and 13 bases lay in between. The CDR3 has 15 residues. This chain's CDR3 is CASSLWSEQDNEQFF. The CDR3 DNA reads TGTGCCAGCAGCTTATGGTCTGAACAAGACAATGAGCAGTTCTTC.

In this sample, this clonotype turned up many times. CDR3 DNA sequence: TGTGCCAGCAGCTTAGCTAGCGGGAGGTACAATGAGCAGTTCTTC. Residues: CASSLASGRYNEQFF. V is TRBV7-9 and J is TRBJ2-1, with 10 positions matching TRBD2. This CDR3 spans 15 amino acids. Germline V gene lookup returns CDR1 SEHNR and CDR2 FQNEAQ (reference sequence). The V segment lost 0 bases and the J segment 4 bases; nucleotides outside the gene matches: 0.

About this clonotype itself: One end of the junction is discordant with germline, which a read error may explain. The chain recombines TRBV7-6 with TRBJ2-5; TRBD2 is a possible D gene (6 bases). Germline V gene data show CDR1 as SGHVS and CDR2 as FNYEAQ. The CDR3 is made up of 15 amino acids. CDR3 sequence: CAGSLSPGGQETQYF. For the CDR3, the DNA is TGTGCCGGCAGCTTATCCCCCGGGGGACAAGAGACCCAGTACTTC.

This clonotype appeared a few times. The V gene is TRBV28, the J gene TRBJ2-7; 8 bases agree with TRBD1. This CDR3 has 17 residues. V gave up 2 bases and J gave up 2 bases; unmatched junction bases: 11. Looked up from germline, CDR1 is MDHEN and CDR2 is SYDVKM. DNA of the CDR3: TGTGCCAGCAGTTTAGTCGCCAGGGCAGGGGGCCCCTACGAGCAGTACTTC. As protein: CASSLVARAGGPYEQYF.

The rearrangement uses TRBV28 and TRBJ2-3, with 7 bases identical to TRBD1. The V segment lost 4 bases and the J segment 2 bases; nucleotides outside the gene matches: 6. This CDR3 is built from 15 residues. Germline V gene sequence: CDR1 MDHEN, CDR2 SYDVKM. Written as DNA, the CDR3 is TGTGCCAGCAGTTCCCAACAGGGGAACACAGATACGCAGTATTTT. This translates into CASSSQQGNTDTQYF.

This clonotype was seen at least ten times. The chain is built from TRBV6-1 and TRBJ1-2; tentative D call: TRBD1 (6 bases). The germline V gene encodes CDR1 MNHNS and CDR2 SASEGT. This CDR3 is built from 15 residues. Deletions cut 1 base from V and 4 bases from J, with 13 bases between. CDR3 amino acids: CASSEVFQGFYGYTF. The CDR3 coding sequence is TGTGCCAGCAGTGAAGTATTTCAGGGGTTCTATGGCTACACCTTC.

This clonotype occurred a few times. The rearrangement links TRBV10-3 to TRBJ2-3; 15 bases match TRBD2. Germline loops: CDR1 ENHRY, CDR2 SYGVKD. The V and J ends lost 3 bases and 3 bases, in that order; junction bases with no gene match: 4. The CDR3 contains 17 residues. The CDR3: CAISEPGLAGGTDTQYF. CDR3 DNA: TGTGCCATCAGTGAACCGGGACTAGCGGGAGGTACAGATACGCAGTATTTT.

The gene calls are TRBV18 and TRBJ2-7; D unresolved. The J call is uncertain, as TRBJ2-5 better fits the DNA end. CDR3 length: 15 residues. CDR1 is KGHSH and CDR2 is LQKENI in the germline V gene. The CDR3 region is CASSPQSQKQETQYF. DNA of the CDR3: TGTGCCAGCTCACCACAATCGCAGAAGCAGGAGACCCAGTACTTC.

The rearrangement links TRBV15 to TRBJ2-2, with D possibly being TRBD2 (6 bases). The germline V and J ends were trimmed by 3 bases and 0 bases, with 11 bases remaining between them. The CDR3 sequence is 16 residues long. Germline V gives CDR1 LNHNV, CDR2 YYDKDF (reference sequence). CDR3 in amino acids: CATSSATGANTGELFF. Written as DNA, the CDR3 is TGTGCCACCAGCAGTGCCACGGGGGCGAACACCGGGGAGCTGTTTTTT. Complete variable domain (other parts from reference TRBV15 and TRBJ2-2): DAMVIQNPRYQVTQFGKPVTLSCSQTLNHNVMYWYQQKSSQAPKLLFHYYDKDFNNEADTPDNFQSRRPNTSFCFLDIRSPGLGDTAMYLCATSSATGANTGELFFGEGSRLTVL.

To note about this clonotype: Given a much more abundant clone one base away, this may be a read error. The CDR3 bases are TGTGCCAGCAGTCACTCCGCCGGATCAGGGTATGGCTACACCTTC. Translated: CASSHSAGSGYGYTF. This sequence joins TRBV6-5 and TRBJ1-2; maybe TRBD1 (5 bases). Germline values: CDR1 MNHEY, CDR2 SVGAGI. This CDR3 is 15 amino acids long.

This clonotype was picked up many times. The rearrangement joins TRBV20-1 to TRBJ2-7; 11 nucleotides line up with TRBD2. CDR3 length: 15 amino acids. Germline-derived CDR1 and CDR2 are DFQATT and SNEGSKA (reference sequence). Trimming cost V 3 bases and J 1 base; bases outside gene matches: 5. CDR3 sequence: CSARGTSGPSYEQYF. CDR3 bases: TGCAGTGCTAGGGGGACTAGCGGCCCGTCCTACGAGCAGTACTTC.

This chain uses TRBV3-1 with TRBJ1-2; 10 bases are a match to TRBD1. This CDR3 spans 14 amino acids. V gave up 4 bases and J gave up 8 bases; unmatched junction bases: 7. CDR1 and CDR2 from the germline V gene are LGHDT and YNNKEL (reference sequence). The CDR3 loop reads CASSRDRGRWGYTF. CDR3 nucleotide sequence: TGTGCCAGCAGCCGCGACAGGGGGCGCTGGGGCTACACCTTC. Filled out from reference TRBV3-1 and TRBJ1-2, the complete variable domain reads DTAVSQTPKYLVTQMGNDKSIKCEQNLGHDTMYWYKQDSKKFLKIMFSYNNKELIINETVPNRFSPKSPDKAHLNLHINSLELGDSAVYFCASSRDRGRWGYTFGSGTRLTVV.

This clonotype was seen repeatedly, ten times or more. The chain uses TRBV12-3 or TRBV12-4 and TRBJ1-2; perhaps TRBD1 as D (6 bases). The CDR3 contains 14 residues. V lost 5 bases, J lost 2 bases, and 12 bases lay in between. In DNA, the CDR3 is TGTGCCAGCAGTCCTGGGGACACCAACTATGGCTACACCTTC. This sequence encodes CASSPGDTNYGYTF.

This clonotype was counted a few times. The rearrangement joins TRBV12-3 or TRBV12-4 to TRBJ1-6, with 9 positions matching TRBD1. This CDR3 has 16 amino acids. V lost 6 bases to trimming and J lost 6 bases; unmatched junction nucleotides: 9. The CDR3 DNA reads as TGTGCCAGCAGGCCCCTCAGGGACAGGGCTAATTCACCCCTCCACTTT. Its translation: CASRPLRDRANSPLHF.

Remarks on this clonotype: A much larger clone differs by one base, so this may be a read error. V is TRBV29-1 and J is TRBJ1-2; 8 bases match TRBD1. J lost 9 bases, V lost 8 bases, and 5 bases had no gene match. CDR3 size: 10 residues. CDR1 and CDR2 (germline): SQVTM, ANQGSEA. The CDR3 spells CSFGDRSYTF. As DNA, the CDR3 is TGCAGCTTCGGGGACAGGAGCTACACCTTC.

This clonotype came up many times. The chain carries TRBV6-2 or TRBV6-3 and TRBJ1-2; 7 bases map to TRBD1. Germline CDR1 is MNHEY and CDR2 is SVGEGT. The CDR3 consists of 16 residues. Trimming took 0 bases from V and 3 from J; bases not matched to a gene: 7. This chain's CDR3 is CASSYSEQGQDYGYTF. CDR3 in DNA: TGTGCCAGCAGTTACTCGGAGCAAGGACAGGACTATGGCTACACCTTC.

This clonotype came up many times. In DNA, the CDR3 is TGTGCCAGCAGGCCGGGACACCGCTACGAGCAGTACTTC. Its translation is CASRPGHRYEQYF. The gene calls are TRBV12-3 or TRBV12-4 and TRBJ2-7; tentatively, D is TRBD1 (6 bases). CDR3 length equals 13 residues. The V and J ends lost 6 bases and 3 bases respectively, with 12 bases between them.

The table lists this clonotype with many counts. The genes are TRBV11-2 and TRBJ2-5; maybe TRBD2 (6 bases). This CDR3 spans 14 amino acids. V lost 4 bases to trimming and J lost 1 base, with 10 bases between them. Germline CDR1 is SGHAT and CDR2 is FQNNGV. DNA for the CDR3: TGTGCCAGCAGCTCGGGAGTCCTCCAAGAGACCCAGTACTTC. Its protein product is CASSSGVLQETQYF.

The chain combines TRBV6-2 or TRBV6-3 with TRBJ2-1; perhaps TRBD1 as D (6 bases). The CDR3 extends over 16 amino acids. V dropped 0 bases and J dropped 7 bases, with 16 bases sitting between them. The germline V gene has CDR1 MNHEY and CDR2 SVGEGT. The CDR3, as DNA: TGTGCCAGCAGTTACTCTGCAGGGGCGAAGTGTAATGAGCAGTTCTTC. Residues: CASSYSAGAKCNEQFF.

This clonotype was seen ten or more times. The chain recombines TRBV28 with TRBJ2-5; D unclear. The germline CDR1 and CDR2 sequences are MDHEN and SYDVKM. Between the trimmed V and J ends, which lost 7 bases and 0 bases, there was a span of 9 bases. There are 13 residues in the CDR3. CDR3 protein: CASNKADQETQYF. The CDR3 region has the DNA TGTGCCAGCAATAAGGCAGACCAAGAGACCCAGTACTTC.

The chain's CDR3 is CASSQGSGSPVRSQYF. CDR3 nucleotides: TGTGCCAGCAGCCAAGGTAGCGGGTCGCCCGTCAGGTCGCAGTATTTT. The genes are TRBV4-2 and TRBJ2-3; 7 positions match TRBD2. The CDR3 sequence is 16 residues long. J gave up 10 bases and V 1 base, and 14 bases lay outside the gene matches. Germline-derived CDR1 and CDR2 are LGHNA and YNFKEQ.

A note on this clonotype: This may arise from a read error, as a much more abundant clone is one base away. The rearrangement links TRBV12-3 or TRBV12-4 to TRBJ1-1, with a weak D call TRBD1 (5 bases). The CDR3 consists of 15 residues. The ends were cut back, 6 bases at V and 2 bases at J, with 16 bases in the middle. The CDR3 spells CASRRRQNINTEAFF. The CDR3 DNA reads TGTGCCAGCAGGCGGAGACAGAACATTAACACTGAAGCTTTCTTT.

This chain uses TRBV27 with TRBJ2-1, with 8 bases that match TRBD2. CDR1 MNHEY and CDR2 SMNVEV come from the germline V gene (reference sequence). Germline trimming cut 8 bases from V and 0 bases from J; bases unmatched to any gene: 0. The CDR3 spans 13 residues. The chain's CDR3 is CASRGGSYNEQFF. The CDR3 coding sequence is TGTGCCAGCCGGGGGGGCTCCTACAATGAGCAGTTCTTC.